The 7 T cell receptor beta chains reported below all come from one sample, sequenced in a study of shared clonotypes between healthy human individuals. Naive CD8 isolation took CD45RO-negative cells positively selected for CCR7 and excluded terminally differentiated effector memory CD45RA+ cells. The assay was immunoSEQ multiplex PCR, and TCRdb's table has in-frame clones only and misses some. This table has about 870,000 clones, nearly 95% appearing once. Material for sequencing was naive CD8+ T cells sorted from blood. Receptor source: a young man in good health.

The chain joins TRBV5-1 to TRBJ2-7; 12 bases agree with TRBD2. Germline assignment: CDR1 SGHRS and CDR2 YFSETQ. The length of the CDR3 is 15 residues. J lost 1 base, V lost 4 bases, and 3 bases had no gene match. The CDR3 loop reads CASSGTSGLSYEQYF. The CDR3 region has the DNA TGCGCCAGCAGCGGGACTAGCGGGCTATCCTACGAGCAGTACTTC.

The genes are TRBV9 and TRBJ2-3; D is possibly TRBD1 (6 bases). The CDR3 extends over 16 amino acids. CDR1 SGDLS and CDR2 YYNGEE come from the germline V gene. The germline V and J ends were trimmed by 0 bases and 4 bases, with 15 bases remaining between them. In nucleotides, the CDR3 is TGTGCCAGCAGCGTAGTTGGTGGGACATTGGCAGATACGCAGTATTTT. Translating it yields CASSVVGGTLADTQYF.

The rearrangement joins TRBV30 to TRBJ1-1; unclear D gene. Germline V gives CDR1 GTSNPN, CDR2 SVGIG (reference sequence). The germline V and J ends were trimmed by 2 bases and 6 bases, with 10 bases remaining between them. This CDR3 comprises 12 residues. The CDR3 DNA sequence: TGTGCCTGGAGTCATATGGCTGCTGAAGCTTTCTTT. Protein sequence: CAWSHMAAEAFF.

This rearrangement joins TRBV4-3 to TRBJ1-2; D remains ambiguous. CDR1 is LGHNA and CDR2 is YSLEER in the germline V gene. The ends were cut back, 0 bases at V and 4 bases at J, with 27 bases in the middle. This CDR3 has 20 residues. The CDR3 nucleotides read TGCGCCAGCAGCCAAGATCTCCCCCCGATAGAGATGAAATTTAGCTATGGCTACACCTTC. Its translation is CASSQDLPPIEMKFSYGYTF.

The chain links TRBV5-6 to TRBJ1-3; possibly TRBD1 for D (5 bases). Trimming stripped 0 bases from V and 0 bases from J, with 10 bases between. The CDR3 runs 16 residues. In germline, CDR1 is SGHDT, CDR2 YYEEEE. The CDR3 loop is CASSLVVGGSGNTIYF. The CDR3 DNA reads TGTGCCAGCAGCTTGGTCGTGGGGGGCTCTGGAAACACCATATATTTT.

The chain has TRBV19 and TRBJ2-2; no clear D gene. V lost 8 bases and J lost 6, with 16 bases in between. CDR1 LNHDA and CDR2 SQIVND come from the germline V gene (reference sequence). The CDR3 contains 14 residues. Written as DNA, the CDR3 is TGTGCCAGTTCCACTTACAGTACGGCCGGGGAGCTGTTTTTT. It specifies CASSTYSTAGELFF.

With regard to this clone: This sample also contains other DNA sequences that code for the same CDR3. V usage is TRBV30 and J usage is TRBJ2-7; TRBD1 matches 10 bases. Germline CDR1 is GTSNPN and CDR2 is SVGIG (reference sequence). This CDR3 is 13 amino acids long. The V gene end was trimmed by 1 base and the J gene end by 5 bases; junction bases not matched to a gene: 2. The CDR3 bases are TGTGCCTGGAGTGCCGGGACAGGGGACGAGCAGTACTTC. As protein: CAWSAGTGDEQYF.